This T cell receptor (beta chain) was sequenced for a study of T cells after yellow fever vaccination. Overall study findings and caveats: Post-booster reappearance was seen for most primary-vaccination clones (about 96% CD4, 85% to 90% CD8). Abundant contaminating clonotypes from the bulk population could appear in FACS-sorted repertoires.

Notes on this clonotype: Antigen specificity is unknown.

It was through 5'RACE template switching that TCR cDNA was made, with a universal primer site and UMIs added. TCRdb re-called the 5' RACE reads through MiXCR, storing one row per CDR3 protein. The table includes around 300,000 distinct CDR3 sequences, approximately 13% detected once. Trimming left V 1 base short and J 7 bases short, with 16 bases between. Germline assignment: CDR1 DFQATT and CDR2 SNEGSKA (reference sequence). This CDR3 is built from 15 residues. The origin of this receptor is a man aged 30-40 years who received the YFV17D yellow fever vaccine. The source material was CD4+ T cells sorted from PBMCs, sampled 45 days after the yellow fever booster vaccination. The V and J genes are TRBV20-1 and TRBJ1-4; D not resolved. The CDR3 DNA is TGCAGTGCTAGAGGGCCGCAATTAACCAGTGAAAAACTGTTTTTT. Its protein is CSARGPQLTSEKLFF.